The clone carrying this T cell receptor (beta chain) was detected only a few times. J gave up 14 bases and V 6 bases, and 10 bases lay outside the gene matches. CDR1 is SEHNR, CDR2 FQNEAQ, per germline (reference sequence). This CDR3 has 13 residues. TCRdb re-called the RT-PCR reads through MiXCR, storing one row per CDR3 protein. The table lists hundreds of thousands of distinct CDR3 sequences, around 14% of them singletons. This receptor was obtained from a female donor in good health, serving as a healthy control. The sequencing sample was made of memory CD4+ T cells from blood. V gene TRBV7-9 combines with J gene TRBJ1-6, with 7 bases identical to TRBD1. The CDR3: CASSSDRDPSLHF. CDR3 DNA sequence: TGTGCCAGCAGTTCTGACAGGGACCCATCCCTCCACTTT.